The 5 T cell receptor beta chains presented below share a single source sample, sequenced in a study of T cells in Graves' hyperthyroidism and ophthalmopathy. Amplified TCR beta CDR3 regions came from RNA transcripts. The HTBI primer set served for first-round RT-PCR of the TCR CDR3. MiXCR, run by TCRdb on the multiplex PCR reads, gives a single entry per CDR3 protein. This sample has about 600,000 distinct CDR3 sequences, with 14% found just once. Sequencing was done on a sample of blood. These TCRs come from a woman under 30 with Graves' ophthalmopathy.

The chain joins TRBV5-1 to TRBJ1-6; 8 bases agree with TRBD1. Germline values: CDR1 SGHRS, CDR2 YFSETQ. With 1 base clipped from V and 6 bases from J, the junction kept 12 bases outside the gene matches. This CDR3 is 18 amino acids long. CDR3 nucleotide sequence: TGCGCCAGCAGCTTGTATGAGGCGGGCAGGGGGCTTAATTCACCCCTCCACTTT. Translation: CASSLYEAGRGLNSPLHF.

In the case of this clonotype: This may come from a read error, since a much larger clone is one base off. The chain links TRBV6-1 to TRBJ2-3; D not resolved. The germline V and J ends were trimmed by 4 bases and 8 bases, with 16 bases remaining between them. The germline V gene has CDR1 MNHNS and CDR2 SASEGT. The CDR3 is 14 residues long. CDR3 region: CASSAEGFGGTQYF. Here the CDR3 DNA reads TGTGCCAGCAGTGCGGAAGGTTTTGGCGGTACGCAGTATTTT.

This clonotype was recorded at least ten times. V and J are TRBV20-1 and TRBJ1-1, with D possibly TRBD1 on 5 matching bases. Trimming took off 4 bases at V and 1 base at J, with 13 bases between the two ends. This CDR3 is built from 14 residues. From germline, CDR1 is DFQATT and CDR2 SNEGSKA (reference sequence). The CDR3 here is CSAIQTDANTEAFF. The CDR3 DNA follows: TGCAGTGCTATTCAGACAGATGCGAACACTGAAGCTTTCTTT.

The sample holds many counts of this clonotype. The chain couples TRBV2 to TRBJ1-6; D is possibly TRBD1 (6 bases). The CDR3 extends over 14 amino acids. In germline, CDR1 is SNHLY, CDR2 FYNNEI. Trimming removed 6 bases at V and 9 bases at J, with 15 bases between. CDR3 bases: TGTGCCAGCAGCCTTTGGAGGGGGATTTCACCCCTCCACTTT. This translates into CASSLWRGISPLHF.

This clonotype was observed a handful of times. The gene calls are TRBV20-1 and TRBJ1-6; 7 positions match TRBD1. V lost 0 bases and J lost 5; bases outside the gene matches: 7. The CDR3 runs 16 residues. The germline CDR1 and CDR2 sequences are DFQATT and SNEGSKA (reference sequence). The CDR3: CSARDTQGGDNSPLHF. DNA for the CDR3: TGCAGTGCTAGAGATACGCAGGGGGGTGATAATTCACCCCTCCACTTT.